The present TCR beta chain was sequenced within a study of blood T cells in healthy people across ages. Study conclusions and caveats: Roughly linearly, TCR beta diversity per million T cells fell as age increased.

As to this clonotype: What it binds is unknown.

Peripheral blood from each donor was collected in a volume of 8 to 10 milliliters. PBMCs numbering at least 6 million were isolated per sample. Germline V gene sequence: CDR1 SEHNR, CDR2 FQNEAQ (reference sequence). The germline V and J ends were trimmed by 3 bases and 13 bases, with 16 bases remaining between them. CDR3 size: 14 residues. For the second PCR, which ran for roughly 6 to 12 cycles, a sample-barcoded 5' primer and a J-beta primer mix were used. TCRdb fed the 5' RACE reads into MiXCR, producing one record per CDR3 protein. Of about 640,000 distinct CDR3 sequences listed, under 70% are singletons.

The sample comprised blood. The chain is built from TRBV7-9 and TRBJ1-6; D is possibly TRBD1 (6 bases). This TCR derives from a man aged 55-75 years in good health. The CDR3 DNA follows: TGTGCCAGCAGCTTTGGCCAGGGGTGGTCCCCCCTCCACTTT. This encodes CASSFGQGWSPLHF. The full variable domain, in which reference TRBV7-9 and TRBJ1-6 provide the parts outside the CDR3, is DTGVSQNPRHKITKRGQNVTFRCDPISEHNRLYWYRQTLGQGPEFLTYFQNEAQLEKSRLLSDRFSAERPKGSFSTLEIQRTEQGDSAMYLCASSFGQGWSPLHFGNGTRLTVT.